This record covers a single T cell receptor beta chain. This entry belongs to a study of cytomegalovirus exposure and HLA in healthy donors. The germline CDR1 and CDR2 sequences are SGHRS and YFSETQ. V was shortened by 5 bases and J by 0 bases, with 15 bases between the two germline ends. The CDR3 is 17 residues long. The PCR contained 60 Vbeta and 13 Jbeta primers. Sequencing used immunoSEQ multiplex PCR; TCRdb keeps in-frame clones, though not all of them. Of 100,000 to 120,000 clones in the sample, roughly 71% were seen once. This clonotype was obtained from a man younger than 30 in good health and CMV-seropositive. This chain links TRBV5-1 with TRBJ2-6; D not resolved. Sequencing was carried out using PBMCs. The CDR3 DNA follows: TGCGCCAGCAGGGTACGCAGCGCTTCCTCTGGGGCCAACGTCCTGACTTTC. This codes for CASRVRSASSGANVLTF.